This record looks at one TCR beta chain sequence and its context. Its target is not known. This table comes from immunoSEQ multiplex PCR, and its TCRdb copy is limited to in-frame clones, with some not included. The table has around 160,000 clones, 70% to 90% seen once. This entry comes from a study of cytotoxic CD8 clonotypes in ibrutinib-treated CLL. Study as a whole: A mean of around 250,000 productive templates and just under 95,000 productive rearrangements was obtained per sample.

CDR3 size: 15 residues. V gave up 5 bases and J gave up 2 bases; unmatched junction bases: 3. CDR1 and CDR2 (germline): SGHNT, YENEEA. The study's findings and limits: The times at which samples were taken varied between sustained-remission and progressing patients. Once treatment began, public clonotypes, which were uncommon, contracted or stayed stable. Patients showed higher baseline clonality than age-matched healthy donors, and it tracked circulating CD8+ T-cell counts.

This receptor was obtained from a human donor with chronic lymphocytic leukemia. The sample was PBMCs, taken at disease progression, from a patient treated with ibrutinib. V gene TRBV11-3 combines with J gene TRBJ2-3, with 11 bases identical to TRBD2. The CDR3, as DNA: TGTGCCAGCAGCGTAGCGGGAGGGGACACAGATACGCAGTATTTT. This sequence encodes CASSVAGGDTDTQYF.